This T cell receptor beta chain is from a study of beta chain features in type 1 diabetes. Study results and limitations: For Type 1 diabetes patients, all four CD4+ subsets carried TCRB CDR3s that were moderately but significantly shorter.

Every isolated RNA sample was fully reverse transcribed, so sequencing captured expressed TCRB transcripts. This table comes from immunoSEQ multiplex PCR, and its TCRdb copy is limited to in-frame clones, with some not included. The sample shows around 250,000 clones, about 14% of them seen only once. With regard to this clone: Its antigen remains unknown.

The ends lost 3 bases at V and 8 bases at J; junction bases unmatched: 8. The CDR3 runs 15 residues. Looked up from germline, CDR1 is SGHTA and CDR2 is FQGNSA. Sequencing was performed on naive CD4+ T cells from blood. This sequence was found in a man aged 25-45 years with type 1 diabetes. The chain joins TRBV7-2 to TRBJ1-2; 11 nucleotides match TRBD1. In DNA, the CDR3 is TGTGCCAGCAGCTTCAGGACAGGGGGCGCGGAGGGCTACACCTTC. Its protein product is CASSFRTGGAEGYTF.